This TCR beta chain is drawn from a study of T cells in Graves' hyperthyroidism and ophthalmopathy. Overall study results and limits: Among thyroid clonotypes expanded above 0.001, most also appeared in blood. The model forecast ophthalmopathy, anticipating it by a median approximately 7 months before onset.

Amplification of TCR beta CDR3 regions used RNA as the template. The HTBI primer set served for first-round RT-PCR of the TCR CDR3. TCRdb recomputed calls from the multiplex PCR reads with MiXCR, one row per CDR3 protein. Among hundreds of thousands of distinct CDR3 sequences listed, around 20% were seen once. Exclusion of a patient resulted from uncontrolled infection, other autoimmune disease, pregnancy or lactation. A 10 ml volume of fresh peripheral blood provided the PBMCs. Comments on this clonotype: Its antigen is currently unknown. This may stem from a read error, because a much larger clone lies one nucleotide away.

Sequenced material: blood. The clonotype was recovered from a man in his forties with Graves' hyperthyroidism.

CDR3 DNA sequence: TGCAGGACAGGGACGTTCCCTGAAGCTTTCTTT. Translated, it gives CRTGTFPEAFF. The chain uses TRBV20-1 and TRBJ1-1, with 7 bases matching TRBD1. The CDR3 sequence is 11 residues long. The germline V gene encodes CDR1 DFQATT and CDR2 SNEGSKA (reference sequence).